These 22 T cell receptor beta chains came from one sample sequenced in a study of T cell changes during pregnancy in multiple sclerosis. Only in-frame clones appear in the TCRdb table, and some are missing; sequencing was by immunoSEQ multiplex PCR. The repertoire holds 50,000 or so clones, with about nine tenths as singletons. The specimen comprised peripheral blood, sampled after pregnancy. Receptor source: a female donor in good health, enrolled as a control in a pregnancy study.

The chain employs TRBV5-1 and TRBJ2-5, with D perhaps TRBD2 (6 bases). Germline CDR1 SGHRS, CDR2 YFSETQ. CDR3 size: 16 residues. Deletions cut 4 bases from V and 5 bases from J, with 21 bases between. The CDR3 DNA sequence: TGCGCCAGCAGCCTGGATAGGGACTGGGGGTCGGAGACCCAGTACTTC. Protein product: CASSLDRDWGSETQYF.

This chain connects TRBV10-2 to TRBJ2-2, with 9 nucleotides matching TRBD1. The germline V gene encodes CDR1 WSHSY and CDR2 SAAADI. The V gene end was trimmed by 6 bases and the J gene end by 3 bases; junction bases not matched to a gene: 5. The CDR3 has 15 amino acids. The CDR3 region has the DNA TGCGCCAGCAGCCCGGACAGGGGCTACACCGGGGAGCTGTTTTTT. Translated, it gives CASSPDRGYTGELFF.

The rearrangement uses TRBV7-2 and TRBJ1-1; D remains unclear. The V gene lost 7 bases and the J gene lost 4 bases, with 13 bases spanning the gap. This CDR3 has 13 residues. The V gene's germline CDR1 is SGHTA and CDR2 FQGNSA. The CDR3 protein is CASTPRHITEAFF. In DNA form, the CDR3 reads TGTGCCAGCACCCCGAGACATATCACTGAAGCTTTCTTT.

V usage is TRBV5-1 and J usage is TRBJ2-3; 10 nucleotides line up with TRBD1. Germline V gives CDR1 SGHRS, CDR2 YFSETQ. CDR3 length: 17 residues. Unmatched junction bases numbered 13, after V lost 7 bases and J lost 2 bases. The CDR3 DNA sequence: TGCGCCAGCTCCTACCGGTGGACAGGGGGTGACACAGATACGCAGTATTTT. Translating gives CASSYRWTGGDTDTQYF.

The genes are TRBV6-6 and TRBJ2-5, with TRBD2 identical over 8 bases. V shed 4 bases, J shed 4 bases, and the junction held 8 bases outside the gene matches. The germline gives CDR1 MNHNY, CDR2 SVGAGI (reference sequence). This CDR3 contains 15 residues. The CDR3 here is CASSSQAGVLETQYF. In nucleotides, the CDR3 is TGTGCCAGCAGTTCCCAAGCGGGGGTCTTAGAGACCCAGTACTTC.

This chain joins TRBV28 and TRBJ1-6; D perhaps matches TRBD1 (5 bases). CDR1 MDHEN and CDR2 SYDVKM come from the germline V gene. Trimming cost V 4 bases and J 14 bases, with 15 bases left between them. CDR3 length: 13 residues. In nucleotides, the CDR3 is TGTGCCAGCAGTTATGGCGGACACGTGTCCCTCCACTTT. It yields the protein CASSYGGHVSLHF.

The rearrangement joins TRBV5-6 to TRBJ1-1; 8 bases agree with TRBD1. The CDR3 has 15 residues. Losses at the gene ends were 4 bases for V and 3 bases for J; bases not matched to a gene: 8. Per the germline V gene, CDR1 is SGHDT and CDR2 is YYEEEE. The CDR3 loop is CASSGNRGLDTEAFF. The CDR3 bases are TGTGCCAGCAGCGGAAACAGGGGGTTGGACACTGAAGCTTTCTTT.

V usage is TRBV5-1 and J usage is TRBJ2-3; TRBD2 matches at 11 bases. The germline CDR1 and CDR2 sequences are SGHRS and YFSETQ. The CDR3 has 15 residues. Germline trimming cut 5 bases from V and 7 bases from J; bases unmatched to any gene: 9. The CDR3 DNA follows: TGCGCCAGCAGTCAGACTAGCGGGGCCCTCAATACGCAGTATTTT. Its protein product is CASSQTSGALNTQYF.

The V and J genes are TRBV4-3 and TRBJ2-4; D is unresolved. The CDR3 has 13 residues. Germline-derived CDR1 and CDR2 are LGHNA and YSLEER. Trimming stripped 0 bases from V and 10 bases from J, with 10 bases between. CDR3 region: CASSQDLAEIQYF. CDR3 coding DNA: TGCGCCAGCAGCCAAGATCTGGCCGAAATTCAGTACTTC.

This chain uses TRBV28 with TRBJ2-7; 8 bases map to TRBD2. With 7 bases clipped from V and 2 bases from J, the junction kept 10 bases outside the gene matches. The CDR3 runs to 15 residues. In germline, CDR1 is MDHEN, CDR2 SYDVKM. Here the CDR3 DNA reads TGTGCCAGCATTCGGGGGGGGCCTGCGACCTACGAGCAGTACTTC. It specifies CASIRGGPATYEQYF.

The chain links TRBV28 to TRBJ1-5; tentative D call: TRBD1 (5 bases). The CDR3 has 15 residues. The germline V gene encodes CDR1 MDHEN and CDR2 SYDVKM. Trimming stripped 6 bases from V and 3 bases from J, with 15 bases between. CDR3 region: CASSHPGGINQPQHF. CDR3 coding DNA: TGTGCCAGCAGCCACCCCGGGGGGATCAATCAGCCCCAGCATTTT.

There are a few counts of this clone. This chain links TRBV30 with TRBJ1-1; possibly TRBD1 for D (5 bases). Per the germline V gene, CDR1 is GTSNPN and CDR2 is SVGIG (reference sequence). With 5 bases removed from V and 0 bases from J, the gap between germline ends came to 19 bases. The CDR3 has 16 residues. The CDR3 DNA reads TGTGCCTGGGGTAACCAATTGGGGGGGATGAACACTGAAGCTTTCTTT. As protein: CAWGNQLGGMNTEAFF.

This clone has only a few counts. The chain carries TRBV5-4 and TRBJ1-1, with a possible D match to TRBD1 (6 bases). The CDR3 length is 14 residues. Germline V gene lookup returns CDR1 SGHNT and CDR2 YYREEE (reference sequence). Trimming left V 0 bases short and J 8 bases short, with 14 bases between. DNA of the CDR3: TGTGCCAGCAGCTTGGCTACCGGGGGGGGCGAAGCTTTCTTT. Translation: CASSLATGGGEAFF.

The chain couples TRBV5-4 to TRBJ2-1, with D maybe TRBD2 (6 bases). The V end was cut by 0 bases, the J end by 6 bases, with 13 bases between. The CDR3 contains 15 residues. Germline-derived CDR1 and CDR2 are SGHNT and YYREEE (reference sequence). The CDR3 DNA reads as TGTGCCAGCAGCTTGGAGGGACTTTCTTTCAATGAGCAGTTCTTC. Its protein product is CASSLEGLSFNEQFF.

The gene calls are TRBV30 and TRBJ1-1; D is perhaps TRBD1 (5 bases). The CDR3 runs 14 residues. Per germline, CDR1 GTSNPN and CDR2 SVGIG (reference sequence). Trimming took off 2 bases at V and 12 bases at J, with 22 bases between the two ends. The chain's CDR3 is CAWSRGPDLSVSFF. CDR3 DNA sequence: TGTGCCTGGAGTAGGGGCCCGGATCTCAGCGTTTCTTTCTTT.

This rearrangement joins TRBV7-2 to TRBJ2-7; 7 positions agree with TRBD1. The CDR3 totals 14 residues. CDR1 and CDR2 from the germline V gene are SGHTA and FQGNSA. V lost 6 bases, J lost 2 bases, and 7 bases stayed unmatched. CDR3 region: CASSRDSSTYEQYF. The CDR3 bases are TGTGCCAGCAGTAGGGACAGCTCTACCTACGAGCAGTACTTC.

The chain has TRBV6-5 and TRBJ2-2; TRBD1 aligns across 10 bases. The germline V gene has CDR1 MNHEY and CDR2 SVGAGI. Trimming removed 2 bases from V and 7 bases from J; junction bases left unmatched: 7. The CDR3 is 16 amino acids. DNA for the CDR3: TGTGCCAGCAGTTACCAAGCCGACAGGGGGCACGGGGAGCTGTTTTTT. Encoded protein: CASSYQADRGHGELFF.

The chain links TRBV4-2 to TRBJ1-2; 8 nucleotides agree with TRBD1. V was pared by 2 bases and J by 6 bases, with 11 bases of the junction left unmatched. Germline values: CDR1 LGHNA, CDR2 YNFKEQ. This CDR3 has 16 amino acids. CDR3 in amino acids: CASSQFLQGGKNGYTF. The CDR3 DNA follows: TGTGCCAGCAGCCAATTCTTACAGGGGGGGAAGAATGGCTACACCTTC.

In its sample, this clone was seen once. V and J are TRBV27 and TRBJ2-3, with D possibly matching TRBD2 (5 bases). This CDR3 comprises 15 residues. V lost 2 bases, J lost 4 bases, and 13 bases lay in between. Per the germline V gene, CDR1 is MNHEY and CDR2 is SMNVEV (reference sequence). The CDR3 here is CASSLGRESADTQYF. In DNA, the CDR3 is TGTGCCAGCAGTTTAGGTCGGGAATCGGCAGATACGCAGTATTTT.

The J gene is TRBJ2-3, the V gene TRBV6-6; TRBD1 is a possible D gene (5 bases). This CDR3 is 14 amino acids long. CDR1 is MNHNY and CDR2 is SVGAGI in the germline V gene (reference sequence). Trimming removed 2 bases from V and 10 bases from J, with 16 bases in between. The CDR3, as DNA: TGTGCCAGCAGTTACACCCAAGTCCAGGGATCGCAGTATTTT. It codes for CASSYTQVQGSQYF.

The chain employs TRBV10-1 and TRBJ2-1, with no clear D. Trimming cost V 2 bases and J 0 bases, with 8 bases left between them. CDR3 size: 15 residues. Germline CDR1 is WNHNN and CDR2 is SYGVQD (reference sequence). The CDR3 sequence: CASSEARSSYNEQFF. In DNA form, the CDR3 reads TGCGCCAGCAGTGAGGCGCGAAGCTCCTACAATGAGCAGTTCTTC.

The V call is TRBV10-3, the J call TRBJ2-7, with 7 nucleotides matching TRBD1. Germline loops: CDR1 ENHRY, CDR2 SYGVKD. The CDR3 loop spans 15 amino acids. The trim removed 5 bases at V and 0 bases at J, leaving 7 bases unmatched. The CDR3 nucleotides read TGTGCCATCAGTTCCGGGACAGTTTTCTCCTACGAGCAGTACTTC. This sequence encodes CAISSGTVFSYEQYF.